This paragraph covers one TCR beta chain sequence. Its antigen is not known. This specimen comes from a study of shared clonotypes between healthy human individuals. Findings and caveats of the study: Clonotype sharing across four donors was observed for roughly 5% of naive CD4 clonotypes.

Profiled with immunoSEQ multiplex PCR; TCRdb holds only in-frame clones, not every one. The sample includes 2 million to 2.5 million clones, 85% to 95% seen only once; the top ten take 0.39%. The CDR3 length is 14 residues. Per germline, CDR1 MRHNA and CDR2 SNTAGT. The germline V and J ends were trimmed by 4 bases and 3 bases, with 13 bases remaining between them. Sequencing was performed on naive CD4+ T cells from PBMCs. The subset here: CD45RA+ positively selected. This clonotype was obtained from a man aged 18 to 30 in good health. Some clones in this sample may be carry-over from other donors' samples. The chain couples TRBV6-4 to TRBJ2-7, with D maybe TRBD2 (5 bases). The CDR3 here is CASSARPGNYEQYF. Written as DNA, the CDR3 is TGTGCCAGCAGTGCGAGGCCCGGGAACTACGAGCAGTACTTC.